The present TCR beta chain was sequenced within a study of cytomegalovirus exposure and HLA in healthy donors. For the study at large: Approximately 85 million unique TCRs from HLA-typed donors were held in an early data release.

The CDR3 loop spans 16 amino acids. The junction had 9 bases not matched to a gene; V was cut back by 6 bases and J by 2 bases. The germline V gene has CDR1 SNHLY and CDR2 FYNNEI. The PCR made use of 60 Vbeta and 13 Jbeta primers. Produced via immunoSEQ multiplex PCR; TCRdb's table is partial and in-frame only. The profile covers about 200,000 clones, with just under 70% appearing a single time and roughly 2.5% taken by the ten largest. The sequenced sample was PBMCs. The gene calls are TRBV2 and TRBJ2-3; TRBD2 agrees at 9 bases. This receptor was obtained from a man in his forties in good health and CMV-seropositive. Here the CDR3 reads CASREAASGVTDTQYF. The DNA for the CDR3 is TGTGCCAGCAGGGAGGCAGCTAGCGGGGTCACAGATACGCAGTATTTT.